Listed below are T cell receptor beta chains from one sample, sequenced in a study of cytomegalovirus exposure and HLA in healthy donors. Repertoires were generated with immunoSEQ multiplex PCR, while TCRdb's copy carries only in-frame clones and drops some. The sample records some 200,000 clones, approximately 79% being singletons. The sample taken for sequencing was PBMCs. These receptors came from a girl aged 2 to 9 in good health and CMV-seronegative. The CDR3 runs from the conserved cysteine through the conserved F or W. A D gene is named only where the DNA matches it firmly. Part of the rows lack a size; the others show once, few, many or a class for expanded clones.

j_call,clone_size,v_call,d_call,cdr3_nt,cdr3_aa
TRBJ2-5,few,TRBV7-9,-,TGTGCCAGCAGCTTAGCGCCGGTAGAGACCCAGTACTTC,CASSLAPVETQYF
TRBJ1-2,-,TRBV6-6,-,TGTGCCAGCAGAGGGCCCCGACAGGACGTAAACTATGGCTACACCTTC,CASRGPRQDVNYGYTF
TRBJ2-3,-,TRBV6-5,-,TGTGCCAGCAGTTACTCGTTTGCGGGGTGGACAGATACGCAGTATTTT,CASSYSFAGWTDTQYF
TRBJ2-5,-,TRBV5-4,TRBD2,TGTGCCAGCAGCTTTAGCGGGAGGGCCGGGGAGACCCAGTACTTC,CASSFSGRAGETQYF
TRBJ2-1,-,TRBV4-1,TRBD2,TGCGCCAGCAGCCCCCTAGCGGGGGGAATCAATGAGCAGTTCTTC,CASSPLAGGINEQFF
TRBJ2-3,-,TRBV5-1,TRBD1,TGCGCCGCCGGGACAGGGGCGATCACAGATACGCAGTATTTT,CAAGTGAITDTQYF
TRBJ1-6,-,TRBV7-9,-,TGTGCCAGCAGCTTAGCCCGCCAAGGGGTCGTTAATTCACCCCTCCACTTT,CASSLARQGVVNSPLHF
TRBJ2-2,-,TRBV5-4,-,TGTGCCAGCAGCTTGGAACAGGGACCCAACACCGGGGAGCTGTTTTTT,CASSLEQGPNTGELFF
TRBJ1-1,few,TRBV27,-,TGTGCCAGCAGTTTAGGGGAGGGCCCCCTTAACACTGAAGCTTTCTTT,CASSLGEGPLNTEAFF
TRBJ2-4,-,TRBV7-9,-,TGTGCCAGCAGCTTCCCGAGAGCCAAAAACATTCAGTACTTC,CASSFPRAKNIQYF
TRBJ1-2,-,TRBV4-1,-,TGCGCCAGCAGCCAAGATCCCATGGGGGGGGGCTACACCTTC,CASSQDPMGGGYTF
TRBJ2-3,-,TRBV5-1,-,TGCGCCAGCAGCTTTAGACTTCAAACAGATACGCAGTATTTT,CASSFRLQTDTQYF
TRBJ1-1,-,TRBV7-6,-,TGTGCCAGCAGCTTTCAAGGGGAGGCCACTGAAGCTTTCTTT,CASSFQGEATEAFF
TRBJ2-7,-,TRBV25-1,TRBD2,TGTGCCAGCAGTGTTACTAGCGAAACCTACGAGCAGTACTTC,CASSVTSETYEQYF
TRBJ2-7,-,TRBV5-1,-,TGCGCCAGCAGCTTGGCCCCGGTGCGCTCCTACGAGCAGTACTTC,CASSLAPVRSYEQYF
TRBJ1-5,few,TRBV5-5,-,TGTGCCAGCAGCTTGGTTTCTGGGAGGGTCAATCAGCCCCAGCATTTT,CASSLVSGRVNQPQHF
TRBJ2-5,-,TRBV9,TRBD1,TGTGCCAGCAGCGTAGGTTCGGGGACAGGGGTTTTAGAGACCCAGTACTTC,CASSVGSGTGVLETQYF
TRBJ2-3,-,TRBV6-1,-,TGTGCCAGCAGTGAAGCGCCTCGTCGGGTACCAGATACGCAGTATTTT,CASSEAPRRVPDTQYF
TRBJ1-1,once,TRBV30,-,TGTGCCTGGATGCGGGCAGGGAGGCCTGAAGCTTTCTTT,CAWMRAGRPEAFF
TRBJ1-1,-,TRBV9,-,TGTGCCAGCAGCGTAGCTATCACCAGGGACACTGAAGCTTTCTTT,CASSVAITRDTEAFF
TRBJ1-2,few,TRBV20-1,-,TGCAGTGCTCCATATAGTTCTGGCTACACCTTC,CSAPYSSGYTF
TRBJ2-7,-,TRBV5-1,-,TGCGCCAGCAGCTCAGGGGTACACGAGCAGTACTTC,CASSSGVHEQYF
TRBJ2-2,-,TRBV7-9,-,TGTGCCAGCAGCTTAGCGTCAAGCCTCACCGGGGAGCTGTTTTTT,CASSLASSLTGELFF
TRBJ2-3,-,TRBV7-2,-,TGTGCCAGCAGCCCCGGGTCCACAGATACGCAGTATTTT,CASSPGSTDTQYF
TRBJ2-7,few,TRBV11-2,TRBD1,TGTGCCAGCAGCTCCTCCGCGACAGGGAGAGTCGAGCAGTACTTC,CASSSSATGRVEQYF
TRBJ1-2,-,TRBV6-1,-,TGTGCCAGCAGTGGGGGGGGCTCGAGCTATGGCTACACCTTC,CASSGGGSSYGYTF
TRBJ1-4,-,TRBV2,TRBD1,TGTGCCAGCAGTGGCGCAGGGGGTAATGAAAAACTGTTTTTT,CASSGAGGNEKLFF
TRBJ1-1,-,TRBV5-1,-,TGCGCCAGCAGCGGCGGGGGGCTGAACACTGAAGCTTTCTTT,CASSGGGLNTEAFF
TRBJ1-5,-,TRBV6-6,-,TGTGCCAGCAGCCTAGACAGAACCTATCAGCCCCAGCATTTT,CASSLDRTYQPQHF
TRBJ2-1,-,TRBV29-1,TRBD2,TGCAGCGTTGAAAAAAGCGGGAGAGCTTACAATGAGCAGTTCTTC,CSVEKSGRAYNEQFF
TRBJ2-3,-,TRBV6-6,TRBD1,TGTGCCAGCAGTACGGGACAGGGAACAGATACGCAGTATTTT,CASSTGQGTDTQYF
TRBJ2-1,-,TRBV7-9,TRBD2,TGTGCCAGCAGCCGGACTAGCGGGGGGCACTCCTACAATGAGCAGTTCTTC,CASSRTSGGHSYNEQFF
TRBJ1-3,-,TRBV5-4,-,TGTGCCAGCAGCAAAGGGGATCAGGGAAACACCATATATTTT,CASSKGDQGNTIYF
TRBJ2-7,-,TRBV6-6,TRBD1,TGTGCCAGCAGTTACCCCAGACAGGGGGCTTACGAGCAGTACTTC,CASSYPRQGAYEQYF
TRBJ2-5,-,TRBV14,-,TGTGCCAGCAGCCCGTTTGGGACACAAGAGACCCAGTACTTC,CASSPFGTQETQYF
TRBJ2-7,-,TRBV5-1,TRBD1,TGCGCCAGCAGCCTCTGGACAGGGGAAGGTTACGAGCAGTACTTC,CASSLWTGEGYEQYF
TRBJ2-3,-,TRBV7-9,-,TGTGCCAGCAGCTTTTCACAGGGCAGGAGCACAGATACGCAGTATTTT,CASSFSQGRSTDTQYF
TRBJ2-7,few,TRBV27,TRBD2,TGTGCCAGCAGTCCTACCCCGCTAGCGGGGGCCTACGAGCAGTACTTC,CASSPTPLAGAYEQYF
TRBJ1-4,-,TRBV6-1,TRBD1,TGTGCCAGCAGTGAAGGGGACAGGGGAACTAATGAAAAACTGTTTTTT,CASSEGDRGTNEKLFF
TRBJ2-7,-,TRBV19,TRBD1,TGTGCCAGTAGTACCTCAGGGGGCCCCGGTTACGAGCAGTACTTC,CASSTSGGPGYEQYF
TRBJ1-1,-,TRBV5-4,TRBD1,TGTGCCAGCAGCTTTGACAGGGGTAGGGATGAGGCTTTCTTT,CASSFDRGRDEAFF
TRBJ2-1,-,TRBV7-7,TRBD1,TGTGCCAGCAGCTCTAGTAGGGGGCATGAGCAGTTCTTC,CASSSSRGHEQFF
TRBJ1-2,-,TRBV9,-,TGTGCCAGCAGCGCGGGACACTCTCCCTATGGCTACACCTTC,CASSAGHSPYGYTF
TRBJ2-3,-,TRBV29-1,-,TGCAGCGTTAAACGACAATTGGCAGATACGCAGTATTTT,CSVKRQLADTQYF
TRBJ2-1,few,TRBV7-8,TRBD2,TGTGCCAGCAGCCGGACTAGCGGAGAAAGCTACAATGAGCAGTTCTTC,CASSRTSGESYNEQFF
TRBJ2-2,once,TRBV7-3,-,TGTGCCAGCAGCTTAAGCGGGGACACCGGGGAGCTGTTTTTT,CASSLSGDTGELFF
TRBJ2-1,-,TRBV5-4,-,TGTGCCAGCAGCTGGAGCTCGCAGCAGGAGCAGTTCTTC,CASSWSSQQEQFF
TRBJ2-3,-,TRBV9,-,TGTGCCAGCAGCTCGAACCCCATCGACTCTTACACAGATACGCAGTATTTT,CASSSNPIDSYTDTQYF